This is a list of T cell receptor beta chains from one sample in a study of shared clonotypes between healthy human individuals. Data came from immunoSEQ multiplex PCR; TCRdb stores just in-frame clones and leaves some out. The sample records under 1,100,000 clones, around 75% being singletons. Sequenced material: memory CD4+ T cells sorted from blood. Source of these receptors: a man between 18 and 29 years old in good health. Each CDR3 is given with its conserved first and last residue. A D gene is named only where the DNA matches it firmly. Where a row states a size, it is once, few, many or the class of an expanded clone; other rows omit it.

J gene: TRBJ2-7; D gene: TRBD1; clone size: -; V gene: TRBV5-6; CDR3 protein: CASSNRDRGLEQYF; CDR3 DNA: TGTGCCAGCAGCAACCGGGACAGGGGCCTCGAGCAGTACTTC
J gene: TRBJ2-2; D gene: TRBD2; clone size: -; V gene: TRBV4-2; CDR3 protein: CASSPSGGTGELFF; CDR3 DNA: TGTGCCAGCAGCCCTAGCGGGGGCACCGGGGAGCTGTTTTTT
J gene: TRBJ2-1; D gene: -; clone size: -; V gene: TRBV4-3; CDR3 protein: CASSQAGSSYNEQFF; CDR3 DNA: TGCGCCAGCAGCCAAGCAGGTAGCTCCTACAATGAGCAGTTCTTC
J gene: TRBJ1-2; D gene: -; clone size: -; V gene: TRBV27; CDR3 protein: CASSLSSTNYGYTF; CDR3 DNA: TGTGCCAGCAGTTTATCGTCTACTAACTATGGCTACACCTTC
J gene: TRBJ1-1; D gene: -; clone size: -; V gene: TRBV5-1; CDR3 protein: CASSLAGGSEAFF; CDR3 DNA: TGCGCCAGCAGCTTGGCCGGGGGTTCTGAAGCTTTCTTT
J gene: TRBJ1-5; D gene: TRBD1; clone size: few; V gene: TRBV6-6; CDR3 protein: CASSYRGQGGDQPQHF; CDR3 DNA: TGTGCCAGCAGTTACCGGGGACAGGGTGGGGATCAGCCCCAGCATTTT
J gene: TRBJ2-7; D gene: TRBD2; clone size: -; V gene: TRBV10-1; CDR3 protein: CASSKEDSGCRYEQYF; CDR3 DNA: TGCGCCAGCAGTAAGGAGGATAGCGGGTGTCGCTACGAGCAGTACTTC
J gene: TRBJ1-4; D gene: -; clone size: -; V gene: TRBV6-5; CDR3 protein: CASSYRPSNEKLFF; CDR3 DNA: TGTGCCAGCAGTTACAGGCCCTCTAATGAAAAACTGTTTTTT
J gene: TRBJ2-7; D gene: -; clone size: few; V gene: TRBV11-3; CDR3 protein: CASSLVQGHEQYF; CDR3 DNA: TGTGCCAGCAGCTTAGTACAGGGACACGAGCAGTACTTC
J gene: TRBJ1-1; D gene: TRBD1; clone size: -; V gene: TRBV19; CDR3 protein: CASSIGTGRAVNTEAFF; CDR3 DNA: TGTGCCAGTAGTATCGGGACAGGAAGAGCAGTTAACACTGAAGCTTTCTTT
J gene: TRBJ2-3; D gene: TRBD2; clone size: -; V gene: TRBV28; CDR3 protein: CAGSSGGSRDTQYF; CDR3 DNA: TGTGCCGGCTCTAGCGGGGGGTCCAGGGATACGCAGTATTTT
J gene: TRBJ1-2; D gene: -; clone size: -; V gene: TRBV21-1; CDR3 protein: CASSNNDWQGRDGYTF; CDR3 DNA: TGTGCCAGCAGCAATAATGACTGGCAGGGTAGGGATGGCTACACCTTC
J gene: TRBJ1-2; D gene: -; clone size: -; V gene: TRBV2; CDR3 protein: CASSPRGYGYTF; CDR3 DNA: TGTGCCAGCAGCCCCCGGGGGTATGGCTACACCTTC
J gene: TRBJ1-4; D gene: -; clone size: -; V gene: TRBV11-2; CDR3 protein: CASSPTRANGEKLFF; CDR3 DNA: TGTGCCAGCAGCCCAACCAGGGCCAATGGTGAAAAACTGTTTTTT
J gene: TRBJ1-5; D gene: -; clone size: -; V gene: TRBV9; CDR3 protein: CASSEEGRNQPQHF; CDR3 DNA: TGTGCCAGCAGCGAGGAGGGTCGCAATCAGCCCCAGCATTTT
J gene: TRBJ2-1; D gene: -; clone size: -; V gene: TRBV11-2; CDR3 protein: CASSSTSVVGDEQFF; CDR3 DNA: TGTGCCAGCAGCTCGACTAGTGTGGTTGGGGATGAGCAGTTCTTC
J gene: TRBJ2-1; D gene: TRBD2; clone size: -; V gene: TRBV18; CDR3 protein: CASSPEVAGVVEQFF; CDR3 DNA: TGTGCCAGCTCACCAGAAGTAGCGGGAGTAGTGGAGCAGTTCTTC
J gene: TRBJ1-6; D gene: TRBD1; clone size: -; V gene: TRBV5-1; CDR3 protein: CASSPGTGGTSYNSPLHF; CDR3 DNA: TGCGCCAGCAGCCCCGGGACAGGGGGTACTTCCTATAATTCACCCCTCCACTTT
J gene: TRBJ2-5; D gene: -; clone size: -; V gene: TRBV2; CDR3 protein: CASVRTEGVFETQYF; CDR3 DNA: TGTGCCAGCGTCAGGACCGAAGGGGTATTCGAGACCCAGTACTTC
J gene: TRBJ2-2; D gene: -; clone size: once; V gene: TRBV30; CDR3 protein: CAWRGLGSGELFF; CDR3 DNA: TGTGCCTGGAGGGGGCTGGGCAGCGGGGAGCTGTTTTTT
J gene: TRBJ2-2; D gene: -; clone size: -; V gene: TRBV21-1; CDR3 protein: CASWRTGELFF; CDR3 DNA: TGTGCCAGCTGGAGGACCGGGGAGCTGTTTTTT
J gene: TRBJ2-1; D gene: -; clone size: many; V gene: TRBV2; CDR3 protein: CASSLTPGSNEQFF; CDR3 DNA: TGTGCCAGCAGCCTGACACCTGGGTCGAATGAGCAGTTCTTC
J gene: TRBJ1-6; D gene: TRBD1; clone size: -; V gene: TRBV5-5; CDR3 protein: CASSLERDSNSPLHF; CDR3 DNA: TGTGCCAGCAGCCTAGAAAGGGACAGTAATTCACCCCTCCACTTT
J gene: TRBJ2-7; D gene: TRBD1; clone size: -; V gene: TRBV5-4; CDR3 protein: CASSLGRGRYEQYF; CDR3 DNA: TGTGCCAGCAGCTTGGGCAGGGGGCGGTACGAGCAGTACTTC
J gene: TRBJ2-5; D gene: -; clone size: -; V gene: TRBV4-1; CDR3 protein: CASSTRTEETQYF; CDR3 DNA: TGCGCCAGCAGCACCCGGACAGAAGAGACCCAGTACTTC
J gene: TRBJ2-2; D gene: -; clone size: few; V gene: TRBV7-2; CDR3 protein: CASSPGRRAGGELFF; CDR3 DNA: TGTGCCAGCAGCCCTGGAAGGAGGGCCGGGGGGGAGCTGTTTTTT
J gene: TRBJ2-7; D gene: TRBD2; clone size: -; V gene: TRBV7-2; CDR3 protein: CASGSSGAYEQYF; CDR3 DNA: TGTGCCAGCGGATCTAGCGGGGCCTACGAGCAGTACTTC
J gene: TRBJ2-3; D gene: -; clone size: once; V gene: TRBV6-6; CDR3 protein: CASYGLGELTDTQYF; CDR3 DNA: TGTGCCAGCTACGGATTGGGGGAATTAACAGATACGCAGTATTTT
J gene: TRBJ2-7; D gene: TRBD1; clone size: -; V gene: TRBV5-5; CDR3 protein: CASSHGQGHSYEQYF; CDR3 DNA: TGTGCCAGCAGCCACGGACAGGGTCACTCCTACGAGCAGTACTTC
J gene: TRBJ1-1; D gene: -; clone size: once; V gene: TRBV2; CDR3 protein: CASSSLTGNTEAFF; CDR3 DNA: TGTGCCAGCAGTTCGTTGACAGGGAACACTGAAGCTTTCTTT
J gene: TRBJ2-2; D gene: -; clone size: -; V gene: TRBV5-4; CDR3 protein: CASSPDLYTGELFF; CDR3 DNA: TGTGCCAGCAGCCCGGACTTATACACCGGGGAGCTGTTTTTT
J gene: TRBJ2-5; D gene: TRBD2; clone size: -; V gene: TRBV11-2; CDR3 protein: CASSSLGTREGMETQYF; CDR3 DNA: TGTGCCAGCAGCTCATTGGGAACGCGGGAGGGGATGGAGACCCAGTACTTC
J gene: TRBJ1-1; D gene: TRBD1; clone size: -; V gene: TRBV5-1; CDR3 protein: CASSWGDSLNTEAFF; CDR3 DNA: TGCGCCAGCAGCTGGGGGGACAGCTTGAACACTGAAGCTTTCTTT
J gene: TRBJ2-3; D gene: -; clone size: -; V gene: TRBV9; CDR3 protein: CASSAQRKAVTDTQYF; CDR3 DNA: TGTGCCAGCAGCGCCCAGAGGAAAGCGGTTACAGATACGCAGTATTTT
J gene: TRBJ2-2; D gene: -; clone size: -; V gene: TRBV2; CDR3 protein: CASSYTANGELFF; CDR3 DNA: TGTGCCAGCAGCTATACGGCGAACGGGGAGCTGTTTTTT
J gene: TRBJ1-2; D gene: TRBD1; clone size: -; V gene: TRBV5-1; CDR3 protein: CASSLNIPGQGEGYTF; CDR3 DNA: TGCGCCAGCAGCTTGAACATACCGGGACAGGGGGAAGGCTACACCTTC
J gene: TRBJ1-2; D gene: -; clone size: -; V gene: TRBV7-9; CDR3 protein: CASSLRQMGDGYTF; CDR3 DNA: TGTGCCAGCAGCTTACGACAGATGGGCGATGGCTACACCTTC
J gene: TRBJ1-2; D gene: -; clone size: -; V gene: TRBV30; CDR3 protein: CAWDRRSLGQVYGYTF; CDR3 DNA: TGTGCCTGGGATCGGCGCAGCTTAGGGCAGGTCTATGGCTACACCTTC
J gene: TRBJ2-1; D gene: -; clone size: few; V gene: TRBV6-5; CDR3 protein: CASSYSYNEQFF; CDR3 DNA: TGTGCCAGCAGTTACTCCTACAATGAGCAGTTCTTC
J gene: TRBJ2-7; D gene: -; clone size: -; V gene: TRBV5-1; CDR3 protein: CASSLVGVVSSANEQYF; CDR3 DNA: TGCGCCAGCAGCTTGGTGGGGGTAGTGTCTAGCGCCAACGAGCAGTACTTC
J gene: TRBJ1-2; D gene: -; clone size: few; V gene: TRBV5-1; CDR3 protein: CASSSGGDRAYGYTF; CDR3 DNA: TGCGCCAGCAGCTCGGGGGGAGATCGGGCTTATGGCTACACCTTC
J gene: TRBJ1-1; D gene: -; clone size: -; V gene: TRBV30; CDR3 protein: CAWTTRGWSRTEAFF; CDR3 DNA: TGTGCCTGGACTACAAGGGGCTGGTCGCGCACTGAAGCTTTCTTT
J gene: TRBJ2-5; D gene: TRBD2; clone size: -; V gene: TRBV5-6; CDR3 protein: CASSFRTSQLETQYF; CDR3 DNA: TGTGCCAGCAGCTTCCGGACTAGCCAATTAGAGACCCAGTACTTC
J gene: TRBJ2-1; D gene: TRBD1; clone size: -; V gene: TRBV7-2; CDR3 protein: CASSLRQGASNEQFF; CDR3 DNA: TGTGCCAGCAGCTTACGCCAGGGGGCCTCCAATGAGCAGTTCTTC
J gene: TRBJ1-5; D gene: -; clone size: few; V gene: TRBV6-1; CDR3 protein: CASSEDRTPQPQHF; CDR3 DNA: TGTGCCAGCAGTGAAGACAGGACCCCTCAGCCCCAGCATTTT
J gene: TRBJ2-5; D gene: -; clone size: -; V gene: TRBV6-6; CDR3 protein: CASSKPPTQYF; CDR3 DNA: TGTGCCAGCAGCAAACCGCCAACCCAATACTTC
J gene: TRBJ2-1; D gene: TRBD1; clone size: -; V gene: TRBV15; CDR3 protein: CATSRAREQGTFNEQFF; CDR3 DNA: TGTGCCACCAGCAGAGCCCGGGAACAGGGGACCTTCAATGAGCAGTTCTTC
J gene: TRBJ1-1; D gene: TRBD1; clone size: -; V gene: TRBV7-2; CDR3 protein: CASSLRTGSDAEAFF; CDR3 DNA: TGTGCCAGCAGCTTGAGGACAGGATCTGATGCTGAAGCTTTCTTT
J gene: TRBJ1-6; D gene: -; clone size: -; V gene: TRBV10-3; CDR3 protein: CAIKSGPNNSPLHF; CDR3 DNA: TGTGCCATCAAGTCCGGACCGAATAATTCACCCCTCCACTTT
J gene: TRBJ1-4; D gene: -; clone size: -; V gene: TRBV28; CDR3 protein: CASSFGLKNEKLFF; CDR3 DNA: TGTGCCAGCAGTTTCGGACTGAAGAATGAAAAACTGTTTTTT
J gene: TRBJ1-5; D gene: -; clone size: -; V gene: TRBV19; CDR3 protein: CASRPRGQPQHF; CDR3 DNA: TGTGCCAGTAGACCTCGTGGTCAGCCCCAGCATTTT
J gene: TRBJ2-3; D gene: TRBD1; clone size: -; V gene: TRBV25-1; CDR3 protein: CASSEFRGNTDTQYF; CDR3 DNA: TGTGCCAGCAGTGAATTCAGGGGGAACACAGATACGCAGTATTTT
J gene: TRBJ2-7; D gene: TRBD1; clone size: -; V gene: TRBV2; CDR3 protein: CASREYGQGYEQYF; CDR3 DNA: TGTGCCAGCAGGGAATATGGACAGGGCTACGAGCAGTACTTC
J gene: TRBJ2-5; D gene: TRBD1; clone size: -; V gene: TRBV9; CDR3 protein: CASSVQGTGGETQYF; CDR3 DNA: TGTGCCAGCAGCGTTCAAGGGACAGGAGGAGAGACCCAGTACTTC
J gene: TRBJ2-1; D gene: TRBD2; clone size: -; V gene: TRBV10-3; CDR3 protein: CAITQLAGGPHEQFF; CDR3 DNA: TGTGCCATCACCCAACTAGCGGGAGGGCCCCATGAGCAGTTCTTC
J gene: TRBJ2-3; D gene: -; clone size: -; V gene: TRBV11-3; CDR3 protein: CASSQGGFTDTQYF; CDR3 DNA: TGTGCCAGCAGCCAGGGGGGGTTCACAGATACGCAGTATTTT
J gene: TRBJ1-5; D gene: -; clone size: -; V gene: TRBV19; CDR3 protein: CASKDIRGNQPQHF; CDR3 DNA: TGTGCCAGTAAGGACATAAGGGGCAATCAGCCCCAGCATTTT